This T cell receptor (beta chain) stems from a study of blood T cell repertoires in COVID-19. Assay: immunoSEQ multiplex PCR; the TCRdb copy retains only in-frame clones and omits some. The sample contains about 76,000 clones, 70% to 80% of which appear only once. Sequences were obtained from peripheral blood. This TCR was sampled from a human donor in a cohort sampled during active COVID-19.

The chain's CDR3 is CASSPDAAGSYEQYF. The CDR3 region has the DNA TGTGCCAGCAGCCCCGACGCCGCGGGCTCCTACGAGCAGTACTTC. The chain recombines TRBV9 with TRBJ2-7; possible D gene TRBD2, 5 bases. Germline V gives CDR1 SGDLS, CDR2 YYNGEE. Trimming took 4 bases from V and 0 from J, leaving 14 bases between them. The length of the CDR3 is 15 residues.